This entry describes one T cell receptor beta chain. Data came from immunoSEQ multiplex PCR; TCRdb stores just in-frame clones and leaves some out. The table has about 68,000 clones, more than 70% seen once. The sample is drawn from a study of OX40 agonist ivuxolimab in advanced cancers. The CDR3 has 14 residues. Germline values: CDR1 PRHDT, CDR2 FYEKMQ (reference sequence). V lost 7 bases and J 1 base, leaving 13 bases between the germline ends. The specimen comprised CD4+ or CD8+ T cells sorted from blood, sampled in a trial of the OX40 agonist ivuxolimab. The chain carries TRBV13 and TRBJ1-1; D remains unclear. This TCR derives from an adult with an advanced solid tumor such as melanoma, head and neck, liver or kidney cancer. The CDR3 here is CASTTRTANTEAFF. Here the CDR3 DNA reads TGTGCCAGCACTACCCGGACGGCGAACACTGAAGCTTTCTTT.